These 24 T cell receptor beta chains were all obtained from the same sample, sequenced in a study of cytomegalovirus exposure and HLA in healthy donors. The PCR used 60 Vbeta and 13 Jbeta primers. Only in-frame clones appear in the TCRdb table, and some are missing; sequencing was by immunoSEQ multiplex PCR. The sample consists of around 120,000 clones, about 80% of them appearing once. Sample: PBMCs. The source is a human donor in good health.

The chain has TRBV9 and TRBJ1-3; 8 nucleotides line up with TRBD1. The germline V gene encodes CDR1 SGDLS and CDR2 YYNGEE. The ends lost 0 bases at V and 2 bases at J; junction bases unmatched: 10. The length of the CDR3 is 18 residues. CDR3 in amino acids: CASSVAQGAFYAGNTIYF. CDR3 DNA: TGTGCCAGCAGCGTAGCCCAGGGGGCATTTTATGCTGGAAACACCATATATTTT.

The CDR3 protein is CASRPMGREKLFF. CDR3 bases: TGTGCCAGCAGACCCATGGGGAGGGAAAAACTGTTTTTT. V is TRBV7-2 and J is TRBJ1-4; D gene unclear. The V and J ends lost 6 bases and 8 bases respectively, with 13 bases between them. Per the germline V gene, CDR1 is SGHTA and CDR2 is FQGNSA. The CDR3 length is 13 residues.

CDR3 protein: CASSSNRAYEQYF. The CDR3 DNA is TGTGCCAGCAGTTCGAACAGAGCCTACGAGCAGTACTTC. The chain carries TRBV27 and TRBJ2-7; D unresolved. The CDR3 sequence is 13 residues long. The germline V and J ends were trimmed by 4 bases and 2 bases, with 9 bases remaining between them. Germline CDR1 MNHEY, CDR2 SMNVEV (reference sequence).

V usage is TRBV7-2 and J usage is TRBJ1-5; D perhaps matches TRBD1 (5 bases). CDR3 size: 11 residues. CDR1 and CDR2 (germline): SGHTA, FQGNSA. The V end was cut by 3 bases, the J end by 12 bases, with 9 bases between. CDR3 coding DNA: TGTGCCAGCAGCTTGCAAGGGGACCAGCATTTT. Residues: CASSLQGDQHF. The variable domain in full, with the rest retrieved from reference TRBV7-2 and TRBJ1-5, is GAGVSQSPSNKVTEKGKDVELRCDPISGHTALYWYRQSLGQGLEFLIYFQGNSAPDKSGLPSDRFSAERTGGSVSTLTIQRTQQEDSAVYLCASSLQGDQHFGDGTRLSIL.

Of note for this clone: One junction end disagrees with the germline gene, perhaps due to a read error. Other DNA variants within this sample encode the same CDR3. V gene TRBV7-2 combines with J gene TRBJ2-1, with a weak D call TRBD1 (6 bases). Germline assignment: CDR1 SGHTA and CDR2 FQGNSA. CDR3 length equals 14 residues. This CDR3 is CASSYEDSYNEQFF. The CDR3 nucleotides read TGCGCCAGCAGTTATGAGGACAGTTACAATGAGCAGTTCTTC. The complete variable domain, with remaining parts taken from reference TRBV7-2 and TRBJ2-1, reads GAGVSQSPSNKVTEKGKDVELRCDPISGHTALYWYRQSLGQGLEFLIYFQGNSAPDKSGLPSDRFSAERTGGSVSTLTIQRTQQEDSAVYLCASSYEDSYNEQFFGPGTRLTVL.

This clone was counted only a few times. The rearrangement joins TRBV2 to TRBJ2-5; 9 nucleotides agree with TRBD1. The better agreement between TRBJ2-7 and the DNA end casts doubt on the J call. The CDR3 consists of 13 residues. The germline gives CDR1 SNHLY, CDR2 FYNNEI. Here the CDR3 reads CATTGGMVNEQYF. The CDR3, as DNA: TGTGCCACCACAGGGGGCATGGTGAACGAGCAGTACTTC.

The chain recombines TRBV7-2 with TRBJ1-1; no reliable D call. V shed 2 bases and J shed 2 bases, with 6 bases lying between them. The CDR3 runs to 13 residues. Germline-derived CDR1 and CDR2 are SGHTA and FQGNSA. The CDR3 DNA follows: TGTGCCAGCAGCTTACCAGAAAACACTGAAGCTTTCTTT. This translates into CASSLPENTEAFF.

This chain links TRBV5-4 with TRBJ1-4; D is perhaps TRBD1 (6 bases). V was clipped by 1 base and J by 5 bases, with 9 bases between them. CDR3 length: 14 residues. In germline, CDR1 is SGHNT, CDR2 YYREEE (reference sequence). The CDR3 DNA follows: TGTGCCAGCAGCTTGCGAGGGGGAAATGAAAAACTGTTTTTT. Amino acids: CASSLRGGNEKLFF.

CDR3 protein: CASSLDSGQPQHF. The CDR3 coding sequence is TGTGCCAGCAGCTTGGACAGTGGCCAGCCCCAGCATTTT. The J gene is TRBJ1-5, the V gene TRBV5-4, with no clear D. The length of the CDR3 is 13 residues. From germline, CDR1 is SGHNT and CDR2 YYREEE (reference sequence). Between the trimmed V and J ends, which lost 0 bases and 7 bases, there was a span of 8 bases.

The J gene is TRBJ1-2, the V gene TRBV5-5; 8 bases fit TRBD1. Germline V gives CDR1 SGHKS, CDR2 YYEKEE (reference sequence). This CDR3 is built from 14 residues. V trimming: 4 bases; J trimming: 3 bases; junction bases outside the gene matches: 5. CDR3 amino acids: CASSLLTGDYGYTF. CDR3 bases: TGTGCCAGCAGCCTTCTGACAGGGGACTATGGCTACACCTTC.

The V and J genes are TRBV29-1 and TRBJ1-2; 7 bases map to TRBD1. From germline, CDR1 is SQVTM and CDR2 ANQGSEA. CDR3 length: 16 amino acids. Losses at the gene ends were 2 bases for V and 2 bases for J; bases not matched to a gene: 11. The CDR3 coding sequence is TGCAGCGTTGAAAAAAACTCGGGACAGCTAAACTATGGCTACACCTTC. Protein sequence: CSVEKNSGQLNYGYTF. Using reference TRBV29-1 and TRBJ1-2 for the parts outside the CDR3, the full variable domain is SAVISQKPSRDICQRGTSLTIQCQVDSQVTMMFWYRQQPGQSLTLIATANQGSEATYESGFVIDKFPISRPNLTFSTLTVSNMSPEDSSIYLCSVEKNSGQLNYGYTFGSGTRLTVV.

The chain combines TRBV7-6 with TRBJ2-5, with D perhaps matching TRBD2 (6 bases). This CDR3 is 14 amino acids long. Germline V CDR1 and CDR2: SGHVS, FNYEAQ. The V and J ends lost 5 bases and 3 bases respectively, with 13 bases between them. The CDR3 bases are TGTGCCAGCAGCCGTAGAGCTAGCGAAGAGACCCAGTACTTC. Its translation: CASSRRASEETQYF.

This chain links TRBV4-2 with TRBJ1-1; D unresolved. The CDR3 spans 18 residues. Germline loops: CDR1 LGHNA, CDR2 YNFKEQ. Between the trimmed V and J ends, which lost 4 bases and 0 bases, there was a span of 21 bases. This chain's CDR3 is CASSLPFGKLPMNTEAFF. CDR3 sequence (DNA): TGTGCCAGCAGCCTACCCTTCGGGAAACTACCTATGAACACTGAAGCTTTCTTT.

Written as DNA, the CDR3 is TGCGCCAGCGGAAGCGGACAGCTCACCTCCTACGAGCAGTACTTC. Residues: CASGSGQLTSYEQYF. The V gene is TRBV5-1, the J gene TRBJ2-7; the D gene is possibly TRBD1 (6 bases). Germline V gives CDR1 SGHRS, CDR2 YFSETQ. CDR3 length: 15 amino acids. Trimming pared 7 bases from V and 0 bases from J, leaving 17 bases between. Variable domain in full (rest from reference TRBV5-1 and TRBJ2-7): KAGVTQTPRYLIKTRGQQVTLSCSPISGHRSVSWYQQTPGQGLQFLFEYFSETQRNKGNFPGRFSGRQFSNSRSEMNVSTLELGDSALYLCASGSGQLTSYEQYFGPGTRLTVT.

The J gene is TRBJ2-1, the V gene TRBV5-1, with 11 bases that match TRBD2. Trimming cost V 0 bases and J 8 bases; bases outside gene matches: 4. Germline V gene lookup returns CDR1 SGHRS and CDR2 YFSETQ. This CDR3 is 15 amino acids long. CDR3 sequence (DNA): TGCGCCAGCAGCTTGGGGAGTAGCGGGGGGGATGAGCAGTTCTTC. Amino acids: CASSLGSSGGDEQFF.

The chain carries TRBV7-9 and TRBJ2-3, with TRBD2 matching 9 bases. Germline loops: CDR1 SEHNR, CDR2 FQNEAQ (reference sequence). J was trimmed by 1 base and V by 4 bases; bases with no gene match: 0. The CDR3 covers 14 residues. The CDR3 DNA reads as TGTGCCAGCAGCTGGACTAGCGGCACAGATACGCAGTATTTT. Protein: CASSWTSGTDTQYF.

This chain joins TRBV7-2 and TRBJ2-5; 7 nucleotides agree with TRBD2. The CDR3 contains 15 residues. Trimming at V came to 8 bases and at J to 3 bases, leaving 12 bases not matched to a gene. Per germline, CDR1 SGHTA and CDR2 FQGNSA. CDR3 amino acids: CASRSIFRGEETQYF. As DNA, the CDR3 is TGTGCCAGCCGATCGATTTTCCGGGGGGAAGAGACCCAGTACTTC.

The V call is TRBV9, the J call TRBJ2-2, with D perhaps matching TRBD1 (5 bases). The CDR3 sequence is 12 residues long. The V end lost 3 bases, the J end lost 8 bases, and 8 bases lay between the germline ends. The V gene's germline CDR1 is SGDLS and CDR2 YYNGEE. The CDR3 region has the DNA TGTGCCAGCAGCGCACGACAGGGGGAGCTGTTTTTT. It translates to CASSARQGELFF.

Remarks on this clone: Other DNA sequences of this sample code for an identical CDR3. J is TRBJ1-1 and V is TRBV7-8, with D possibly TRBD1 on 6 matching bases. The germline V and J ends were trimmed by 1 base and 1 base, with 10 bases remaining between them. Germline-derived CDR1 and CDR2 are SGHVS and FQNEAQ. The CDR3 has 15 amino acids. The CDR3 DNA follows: TGTGCCAGCAGCTTAGTACAGGGACCGAACACTGAAGCTTTCTTT. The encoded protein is CASSLVQGPNTEAFF.

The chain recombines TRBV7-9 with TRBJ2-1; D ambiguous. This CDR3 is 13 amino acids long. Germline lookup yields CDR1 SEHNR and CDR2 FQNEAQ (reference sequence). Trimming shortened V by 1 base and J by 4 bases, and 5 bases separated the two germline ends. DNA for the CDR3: TGTGCCAGCAGCTTAGGGGCTTACAATGAGCAGTTCTTC. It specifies CASSLGAYNEQFF.

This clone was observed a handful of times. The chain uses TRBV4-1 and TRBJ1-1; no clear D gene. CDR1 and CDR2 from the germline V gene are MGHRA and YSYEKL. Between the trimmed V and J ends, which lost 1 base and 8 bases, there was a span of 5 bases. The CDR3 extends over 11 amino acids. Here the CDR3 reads CASSQGGEAFF. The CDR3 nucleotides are TGCGCCAGCAGCCAAGGAGGGGAAGCTTTCTTT.

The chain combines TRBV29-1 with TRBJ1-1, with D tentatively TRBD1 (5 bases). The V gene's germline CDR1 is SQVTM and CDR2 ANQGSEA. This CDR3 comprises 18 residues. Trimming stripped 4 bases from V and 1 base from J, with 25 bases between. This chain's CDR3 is CSVVGLGQATTKNTEAFF. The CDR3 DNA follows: TGCAGCGTTGTGGGGTTGGGGCAGGCAACGACGAAGAACACTGAAGCTTTCTTT. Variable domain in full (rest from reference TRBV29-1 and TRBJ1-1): SAVISQKPSRDICQRGTSLTIQCQVDSQVTMMFWYRQQPGQSLTLIATANQGSEATYESGFVIDKFPISRPNLTFSTLTVSNMSPEDSSIYLCSVVGLGQATTKNTEAFFGQGTRLTVV.

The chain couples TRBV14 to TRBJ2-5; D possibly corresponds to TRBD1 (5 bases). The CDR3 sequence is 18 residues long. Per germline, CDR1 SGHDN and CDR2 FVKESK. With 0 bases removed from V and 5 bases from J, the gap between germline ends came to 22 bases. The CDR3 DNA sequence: TGTGCCAGCAGCCAAGACGTGGGCCGTGGGTTACCAGGGGAGACCCAGTACTTC. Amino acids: CASSQDVGRGLPGETQYF.

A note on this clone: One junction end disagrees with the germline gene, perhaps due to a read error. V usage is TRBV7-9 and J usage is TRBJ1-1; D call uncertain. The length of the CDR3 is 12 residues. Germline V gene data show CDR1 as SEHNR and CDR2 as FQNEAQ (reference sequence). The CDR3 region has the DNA TGTTCCAGCAGCTTCCCTGACACTGAAGCTTTCTTT. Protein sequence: CSSSFPDTEAFF.